Presented here are 8 T cell receptor beta chains from one specimen sequenced in a study of blood T cell repertoires in COVID-19. Repertoires were generated with immunoSEQ multiplex PCR, while TCRdb's copy carries only in-frame clones and drops some. The table records fewer than 200,000 clones, approximately 77% of them present only once. Sequenced material: PBMCs or T cells enriched from blood (not recorded which). The receptors here all came from a man in his 60s who had recovered from COVID-19.

This chain joins TRBV11-2 and TRBJ2-7, with 15 bases lining up with TRBD2. The CDR3 covers 16 residues. Germline CDR1 is SGHAT and CDR2 is FQNNGV. The V and J ends lost 4 bases and 5 bases, in that order; junction bases with no gene match: 6. CDR3 sequence (DNA): TGTGCCAGCAGCTCGGGACTAGCGGGAGGAGTGGACGAGCAGTACTTC. Translated: CASSSGLAGGVDEQYF. Combining the CDR3 with reference TRBV11-2 and TRBJ2-7 gives the whole variable domain EAGVAQSPRYKIIEKRQSVAFWCNPISGHATLYWYQQILGQGPKLLIQFQNNGVVDDSQLPKDRFSAERLKGVDSTLKIQPAKLEDSAVYLCASSSGLAGGVDEQYFGPGTRLTVT.

This sequence joins TRBV19 and TRBJ1-3, with D uncertain. V gave up 4 bases and J gave up 11 bases, with 15 bases separating them. Germline CDR1 and CDR2: LNHDA and SQIVND (reference sequence). This CDR3 spans 13 amino acids. CDR3 sequence (DNA): TGTGCCAGTAGTACGGACCGACTCGGGGCCATATATTTT. Protein product: CASSTDRLGAIYF.

The chain combines TRBV2 with TRBJ1-1; the match to TRBD1 covers 8 bases. The germline CDR1 and CDR2 sequences are SNHLY and FYNNEI. The CDR3 loop spans 15 amino acids. After removal of 6 bases from V and 4 bases from J, the junction contained 10 bases not matched to a gene. The CDR3 loop reads CASRPDRGGGTEAFF. For the CDR3, the DNA is TGTGCCAGCAGGCCCGACAGGGGTGGTGGCACTGAAGCTTTCTTT.

The chain links TRBV5-6 to TRBJ2-5, with D possibly being TRBD2 (5 bases). Germline assignment: CDR1 SGHDT and CDR2 YYEEEE. Trimming removed 2 bases from V and 5 bases from J, with 10 bases in between. This CDR3 has 13 amino acids. CDR3: CASSFAGVETQYF. Written as DNA, the CDR3 is TGTGCCAGCAGCTTTGCCGGGGTCGAGACCCAGTACTTC.

The chain links TRBV6-1 to TRBJ2-1, with a weak D call TRBD1 (5 bases). The CDR3 is 15 residues long. From germline, CDR1 is MNHNS and CDR2 SASEGT. V lost 2 bases and J lost 0, with 8 bases in between. The CDR3 spells CASSEQGSSYNEQFF. CDR3 DNA: TGTGCCAGCAGTGAACAGGGAAGCTCCTACAATGAGCAGTTCTTC.

This clone was seen a handful of times. V usage is TRBV28 and J usage is TRBJ2-3; 9 bases agree with TRBD1. The CDR3 totals 15 residues. The junction had 9 bases not matched to a gene; V was cut back by 9 bases and J by 2 bases. Germline V gives CDR1 MDHEN, CDR2 SYDVKM. The CDR3 DNA reads as TGTGCCAGGCCAAACCGGGACAGGGACACAGATACGCAGTATTTT. Translating it yields CARPNRDRDTDTQYF.

This clone was counted between two and nine times. The gene calls are TRBV3-1 (or the pseudogene TRBV3-2) and TRBJ2-7; a weak D match, TRBD1 (5 bases). Looked up from germline, CDR1 is LGHDT and CDR2 is YNNKEL (reference sequence). The length of the CDR3 is 14 residues. Trimming pared 1 base from V and 0 bases from J, leaving 7 bases between. The CDR3 sequence is CASSQGRDSYEQYF. The CDR3 DNA reads as TGTGCCAGCAGCCAAGGCAGGGACTCCTACGAGCAGTACTTC.

This chain links TRBV29-1 with TRBJ1-1; TRBD1 matches 9 bases. The CDR3 is 13 amino acids. Unmatched junction bases numbered 4, after V lost 6 bases and J lost 2 bases. Germline assignment: CDR1 SQVTM and CDR2 ANQGSEA. The CDR3: CSVLDRGNTEAFF. The CDR3 DNA sequence: TGCAGCGTCCTGGACAGGGGAAACACTGAAGCTTTCTTT. Full variable domain (remainder filled in from reference TRBV29-1 and TRBJ1-1): SAVISQKPSRDICQRGTSLTIQCQVDSQVTMMFWYRQQPGQSLTLIATANQGSEATYESGFVIDKFPISRPNLTFSTLTVSNMSPEDSSIYLCSVLDRGNTEAFFGQGTRLTVV.